The T cell receptor beta chain described here comes from a study of cytomegalovirus exposure and HLA in healthy donors. PCR used 60 Vbeta primers and 13 Jbeta primers. Assay used: immunoSEQ multiplex PCR; TCRdb lists only in-frame clones, some missing. The sample has 150,000 to 200,000 clones, around four fifths seen once. The TCR originated in a young woman in good health and CMV-seronegative. The material sequenced was PBMCs.

The CDR3 bases are TGTGCCAGCAGCCGATCGGCCTCAAGGGGCGGAAACACTGAAGCTTTCTTT. It encodes CASSRSASRGGNTEAFF. The chain is built from TRBV7-9 and TRBJ1-1; weak D call: TRBD1 (5 bases). The CDR3 length is 17 residues. Deletions cut 5 bases from V and 2 bases from J, with 21 bases between. From germline, CDR1 is SEHNR and CDR2 FQNEAQ (reference sequence).